This note documents a single T cell receptor beta chain sequence. Its specificity is not known. It may be a read error: a sequence one base away is much more abundant. Investigators prepared the TCR beta libraries by applying iRepertoire HTBI primers and Arm-PCR of CDR3 regions. TCRdb analysed the multiplex PCR reads with MiXCR anew, one entry per CDR3 protein. The data show about 420,000 distinct CDR3 sequences, approximately 16% seen once. The time point denotes: newly diagnosed GD, antithyroid drugs for less than 3 months. PBMCs provided the RNA from which the TCR library was made. These data come from a study of regulatory T cells in long-lasting Graves disease. Overall study findings and caveats: Persistent disease showed a preference for TRBV28, TRBJ1-2 and TRBJ2-5.

Germline V gene sequence: CDR1 LGHDT, CDR2 YNNKEL (reference sequence). The CDR3 loop spans 14 amino acids. The same sample was also studied in work on T cells in Graves' hyperthyroidism and ophthalmopathy. Per that study: The authors' 13 V-J model separated ophthalmopathy from stable hyperthyroidism. Median prediction lead before ophthalmopathy onset was 5.5 to 7 months with the model.

V and J are TRBV3-1 and TRBJ1-1; D uncertain. This specimen consisted of peripheral blood mononuclear cells (PBMCs), obtained at new diagnosis, from a patient treated with antithyroid drugs. This clonotype was sampled from a woman in her late teens or twenties with Graves disease. The DNA of the CDR3 is TGTACCAGCAGCCAATTGGCGATGAACACTGAAGCTTTCTTT. It yields the protein CTSSQLAMNTEAFF.